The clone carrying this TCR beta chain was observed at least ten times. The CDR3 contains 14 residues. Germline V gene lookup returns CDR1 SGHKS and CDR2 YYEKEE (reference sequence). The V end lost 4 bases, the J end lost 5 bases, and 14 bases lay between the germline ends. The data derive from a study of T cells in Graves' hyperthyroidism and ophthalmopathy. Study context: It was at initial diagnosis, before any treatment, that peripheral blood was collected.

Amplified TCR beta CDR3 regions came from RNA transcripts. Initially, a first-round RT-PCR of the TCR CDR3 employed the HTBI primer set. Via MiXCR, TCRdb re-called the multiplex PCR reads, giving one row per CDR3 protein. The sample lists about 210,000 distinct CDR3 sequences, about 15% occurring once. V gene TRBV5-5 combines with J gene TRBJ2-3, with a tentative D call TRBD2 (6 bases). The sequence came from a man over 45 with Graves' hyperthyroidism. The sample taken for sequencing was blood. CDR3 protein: CASSKDYELDTQYF. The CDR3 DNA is TGTGCCAGCAGCAAGGACTACGAATTAGATACGCAGTATTTT.